This T cell receptor beta chain is from a study of OX40 agonist ivuxolimab in advanced cancers. Study-wide background: Each patient was given ivuxolimab into a vein every 2 weeks, at 0.01 to 10 mg/kg.

Using immunoSEQ multiplex PCR, the repertoire was profiled, and TCRdb retains in-frame clones only, with some absent. The data contain about 63,000 clones, approximately 91% of them singletons. The source of this sequence is an adult with an advanced solid tumor such as melanoma, head and neck, liver or kidney cancer. The sample here was CD4+ or CD8+ T cells sorted from blood, taken in a trial of the OX40 agonist ivuxolimab.

CDR3 DNA sequence: TGTGCCAGCAGCGTAGGGGGACAGGGGGCTGAGCCCCAGCATTTT. Protein: CASSVGGQGAEPQHF. The V gene is TRBV9, the J gene TRBJ1-5, with TRBD1 matching 12 bases. V gave up 0 bases and J gave up 8 bases; unmatched junction bases: 3. The CDR3 has 15 amino acids. Germline V gene sequence: CDR1 SGDLS, CDR2 YYNGEE.